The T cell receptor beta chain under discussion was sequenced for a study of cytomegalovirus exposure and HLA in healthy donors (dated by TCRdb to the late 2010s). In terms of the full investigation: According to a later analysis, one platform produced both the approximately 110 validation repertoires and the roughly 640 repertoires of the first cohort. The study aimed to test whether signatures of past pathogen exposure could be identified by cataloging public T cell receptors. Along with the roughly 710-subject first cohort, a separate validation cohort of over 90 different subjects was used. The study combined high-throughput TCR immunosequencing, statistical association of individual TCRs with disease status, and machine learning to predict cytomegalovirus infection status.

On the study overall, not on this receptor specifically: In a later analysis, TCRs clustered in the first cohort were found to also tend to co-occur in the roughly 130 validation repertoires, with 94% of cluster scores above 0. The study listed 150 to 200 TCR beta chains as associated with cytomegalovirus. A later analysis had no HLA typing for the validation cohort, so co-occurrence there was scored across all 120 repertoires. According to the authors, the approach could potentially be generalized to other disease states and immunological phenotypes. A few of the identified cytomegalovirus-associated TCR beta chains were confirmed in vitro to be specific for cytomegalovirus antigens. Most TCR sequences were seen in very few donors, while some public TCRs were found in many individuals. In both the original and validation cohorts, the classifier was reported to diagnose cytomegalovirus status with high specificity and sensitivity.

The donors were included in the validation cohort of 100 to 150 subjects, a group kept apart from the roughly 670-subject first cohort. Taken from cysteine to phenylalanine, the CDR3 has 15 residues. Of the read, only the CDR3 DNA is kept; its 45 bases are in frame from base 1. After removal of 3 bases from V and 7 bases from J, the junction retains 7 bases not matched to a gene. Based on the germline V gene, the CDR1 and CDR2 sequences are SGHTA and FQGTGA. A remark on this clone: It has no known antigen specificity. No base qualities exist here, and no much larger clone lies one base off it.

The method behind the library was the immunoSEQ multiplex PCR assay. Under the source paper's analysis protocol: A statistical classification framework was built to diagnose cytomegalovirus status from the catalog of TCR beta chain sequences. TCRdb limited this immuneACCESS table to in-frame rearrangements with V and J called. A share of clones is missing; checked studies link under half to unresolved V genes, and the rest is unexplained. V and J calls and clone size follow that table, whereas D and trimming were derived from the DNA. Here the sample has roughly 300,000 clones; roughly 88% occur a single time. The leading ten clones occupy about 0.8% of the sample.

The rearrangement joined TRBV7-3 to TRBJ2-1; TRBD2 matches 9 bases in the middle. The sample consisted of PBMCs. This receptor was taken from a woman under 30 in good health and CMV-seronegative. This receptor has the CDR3 CASSFFTSGRNEQFF. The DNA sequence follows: TGTGCCAGCAGCTTTTTCACTAGCGGGCGGAATGAGCAGTTCTTC.